A selection of T cell receptor beta chains follows, all from one sample in a study of T-cell memory formation after mild COVID-19. TCRdb independently ran MiXCR on the 5' RACE reads; one entry per CDR3 protein. The table has thousands of distinct CDR3 sequences, roughly 20% seen once. The sequenced sample consisted of PBMCs or a T cell subset sorted from them (not recorded which). The origin of the receptors is an adult woman who had mild COVID-19 (a few samples of this study predate the infection). Cell type and time point are not known. Both conserved end residues are part of each CDR3. Fields, in order: V gene, CDR3 length, clone size, J gene, CDR3 protein. Expanded clones get a size class; other rows say once, few or many, or leave the size out.

V gene: TRBV9
CDR3 length: 14
clone size: many
J gene: TRBJ1-1
CDR3 protein: CASSVDGTNTEAFF

V gene: TRBV5-1
CDR3 length: 15
clone size: many
J gene: TRBJ2-7
CDR3 protein: CASSPKGQGIYEQYF

V gene: TRBV13
CDR3 length: 18
clone size: NA
J gene: TRBJ2-2
CDR3 protein: CASSFRMSITTLTGELFF

V gene: TRBV15
CDR3 length: 15
clone size: medium-sized
J gene: TRBJ2-2
CDR3 protein: CATRKREHPPGELFF

V gene: TRBV5-1
CDR3 length: 16
clone size: medium-sized
J gene: TRBJ2-3
CDR3 protein: CASSKSVAARTDTQYF

V gene: TRBV7-2
CDR3 length: 16
clone size: many
J gene: TRBJ2-7
CDR3 protein: CASSAPVAGMSKEQYF

V gene: TRBV25-1
CDR3 length: 15
clone size: many
J gene: TRBJ2-1
CDR3 protein: CASSEVTSLNNEQFF

V gene: TRBV5-4
CDR3 length: 13
clone size: many
J gene: TRBJ1-2
CDR3 protein: CASIGGTDYGYTF

V gene: TRBV5-5
CDR3 length: 15
clone size: many
J gene: TRBJ2-1
CDR3 protein: CASSFWTGTYNEQFF

V gene: TRBV5-1
CDR3 length: 14
clone size: NA
J gene: TRBJ2-3
CDR3 protein: CASSLRTGSDTQYF

V gene: TRBV4-1
CDR3 length: 18
clone size: many
J gene: TRBJ2-4
CDR3 protein: CASSHAGGEGSYQDIQYF

V gene: TRBV23-1
CDR3 length: 16
clone size: many
J gene: TRBJ2-7
CDR3 protein: CASSHNGQGGSYEQYF

V gene: TRBV10-3
CDR3 length: 12
clone size: medium-sized
J gene: TRBJ2-7
CDR3 protein: CAISEDRTSGYF

V gene: TRBV7-8
CDR3 length: 14
clone size: many
J gene: TRBJ2-5
CDR3 protein: CASGASRVAGGTYF

V gene: TRBV27
CDR3 length: 15
clone size: many
J gene: TRBJ2-1
CDR3 protein: CASRLAGRPYNEQFF

V gene: TRBV19
CDR3 length: 15
clone size: many
J gene: TRBJ1-1
CDR3 protein: CASSPNRGRNTEAFF

V gene: TRBV5-1
CDR3 length: 15
clone size: NA
J gene: TRBJ2-5
CDR3 protein: CASSRGQARQETQYF

V gene: TRBV6-5
CDR3 length: 10
clone size: many
J gene: TRBJ1-2
CDR3 protein: CASFGSGYTF

V gene: TRBV24-1
CDR3 length: 15
clone size: many
J gene: TRBJ1-2
CDR3 protein: CATSDPPGEEEGYTF

V gene: TRBV29-1
CDR3 length: 14
clone size: NA
J gene: TRBJ1-1
CDR3 protein: CSVARTAMNTEAFF

V gene: TRBV6-5
CDR3 length: 14
clone size: many
J gene: TRBJ2-7
CDR3 protein: CASSLGPVAYEQYF

V gene: TRBV6-6
CDR3 length: 15
clone size: many
J gene: TRBJ2-1
CDR3 protein: CASSYEAVTYNEQFF

V gene: TRBV30
CDR3 length: 13
clone size: NA
J gene: TRBJ1-2
CDR3 protein: CAYLLAVGYGYTF

V gene: TRBV4-2
CDR3 length: 18
clone size: once
J gene: TRBJ2-5
CDR3 protein: CASSQEETSGGYQETQYF

V gene: TRBV7-9
CDR3 length: 19
clone size: NA
J gene: TRBJ1-2
CDR3 protein: CASSFVPGQSPEAHYGYTF

V gene: TRBV14
CDR3 length: 13
clone size: many
J gene: TRBJ2-7
CDR3 protein: CASSQVPGYEQYF

V gene: TRBV4-1
CDR3 length: 15
clone size: NA
J gene: TRBJ2-3
CDR3 protein: CASSQDGGGGDTQYF

V gene: TRBV5-1
CDR3 length: 17
clone size: large
J gene: TRBJ2-1
CDR3 protein: CASSLSPLGGPYNEQFF

V gene: TRBV29-1
CDR3 length: 15
clone size: many
J gene: TRBJ2-2
CDR3 protein: CSARGGRVKNGELFF

V gene: TRBV30
CDR3 length: 12
clone size: NA
J gene: TRBJ2-5
CDR3 protein: CAWTGGDETQYF

V gene: TRBV14
CDR3 length: 15
clone size: medium-sized
J gene: TRBJ2-3
CDR3 protein: CASSQAGEWGDTQYF

V gene: TRBV20-1
CDR3 length: 14
clone size: NA
J gene: TRBJ2-2
CDR3 protein: CSAIAGGSTGELFF

V gene: TRBV20-1
CDR3 length: 13
clone size: NA
J gene: TRBJ2-3
CDR3 protein: CSAETGTTDTQYF

V gene: TRBV9
CDR3 length: 14
clone size: many
J gene: TRBJ1-2
CDR3 protein: CASSVQGWDYGYTF

V gene: TRBV4-2
CDR3 length: 16
clone size: medium-sized
J gene: TRBJ1-5
CDR3 protein: CASSQEGTGHNQPQHF

V gene: TRBV7-2
CDR3 length: 16
clone size: medium-sized
J gene: TRBJ2-1
CDR3 protein: CASTQLALGPYNEQFF

V gene: TRBV3-1
CDR3 length: 16
clone size: many
J gene: TRBJ2-3
CDR3 protein: CASSQDVFTPPDTQYF

V gene: TRBV27
CDR3 length: 12
clone size: NA
J gene: TRBJ1-5
CDR3 protein: CASRVGNQPQHF

V gene: TRBV10-3
CDR3 length: 15
clone size: medium-sized
J gene: TRBJ2-1
CDR3 protein: CAISEWGGGSNEQFF

V gene: TRBV4-2
CDR3 length: 18
clone size: medium-sized
J gene: TRBJ1-1
CDR3 protein: CASSQVGPVPGGSTEAFF

V gene: TRBV2
CDR3 length: 13
clone size: many
J gene: TRBJ2-3
CDR3 protein: CATGLFSTDTQYF

V gene: TRBV5-5
CDR3 length: 15
clone size: many
J gene: TRBJ2-3
CDR3 protein: CASSLGVRQTDTQYF

V gene: TRBV4-3
CDR3 length: 18
clone size: medium-sized
J gene: TRBJ2-7
CDR3 protein: CASSQDRYGGASSYEQYF

V gene: TRBV3-1
CDR3 length: 13
clone size: medium-sized
J gene: TRBJ2-1
CDR3 protein: CASSQDLWNEQFF

V gene: TRBV11-2
CDR3 length: 17
clone size: many
J gene: TRBJ2-1
CDR3 protein: CASSSRMISRSYNEQFF

V gene: TRBV27
CDR3 length: 15
clone size: many
J gene: TRBJ1-1
CDR3 protein: CASSLQWGSGTEAFF

V gene: TRBV11-2
CDR3 length: 15
clone size: many
J gene: TRBJ1-4
CDR3 protein: CASSLGVDLPEKLFF

V gene: TRBV19
CDR3 length: 16
clone size: NA
J gene: TRBJ2-1
CDR3 protein: CASSIFLAGTYNEQFF

V gene: TRBV7-7
CDR3 length: 17
clone size: NA
J gene: TRBJ2-3
CDR3 protein: CASSRGRVGGRTDTQYF

V gene: TRBV7-2
CDR3 length: 14
clone size: many
J gene: TRBJ1-2
CDR3 protein: CASSPSGRGFGYTF

V gene: TRBV7-7
CDR3 length: 13
clone size: NA
J gene: TRBJ2-1
CDR3 protein: CASSLGQNNEQFF

V gene: TRBV20-1
CDR3 length: 15
clone size: many
J gene: TRBJ2-7
CDR3 protein: CSARGVGRSTYEQYF

V gene: TRBV7-2
CDR3 length: 14
clone size: NA
J gene: TRBJ1-1
CDR3 protein: CASSSGFMYTEAFF

V gene: TRBV7-9
CDR3 length: 15
clone size: NA
J gene: TRBJ1-1
CDR3 protein: CASSLYRGVGTEAFF

V gene: TRBV11-2
CDR3 length: 13
clone size: medium-sized
J gene: TRBJ2-5
CDR3 protein: CASRAWDRETQYF

V gene: TRBV5-1
CDR3 length: 11
clone size: medium-sized
J gene: TRBJ2-2
CDR3 protein: CASTGTGELFF

V gene: TRBV4-1
CDR3 length: 13
clone size: many
J gene: TRBJ2-2
CDR3 protein: CASSQGAPGELFF

V gene: TRBV7-9
CDR3 length: 16
clone size: medium-sized
J gene: TRBJ2-5
CDR3 protein: CASSLAPGGRGETQYF

V gene: TRBV28
CDR3 length: 13
clone size: NA
J gene: TRBJ2-5
CDR3 protein: CASRPQGKETQYF